The rows below give T cell receptor beta chains drawn from one sample of a study of identical twins. A single record per CDR3 protein comes from TCRdb applying MiXCR to the 5' RACE reads. This sample carries about 460,000 distinct CDR3 sequences, 11% to 15% of them seen once, and the ten largest clones take roughly 0.5%. The data were also submitted as part of a second study, on yellow fever vaccine responses in identical twins.

Material: CD4+ T cells sorted from blood. Source of these receptors: a woman aged 18-29 years in good health. CDR3s include the opening cysteine and the closing phenylalanine or tryptophan. The D gene is left open where the match is weak. Expanded clones get a size class; other rows say once, few or many, or leave the size out.

TRBJ2-3	.	TRBV3-1	TRBD2	CASSPTGLATDTQYF	TGTGCCAGCAGCCCGACGGGACTAGCCACAGATACGCAGTATTTT
TRBJ2-1	.	TRBV7-3	TRBD1	CASSLTSGQFVEQFF	TGTGCCAGCAGCTTAACGTCGGGACAGTTCGTGGAGCAGTTCTTC
TRBJ1-6	many	TRBV4-3	.	CASSQDQLGNSPLHF	TGCGCCAGCAGCCAAGATCAACTCGGGAATTCACCCCTCCACTTT
TRBJ2-5	.	TRBV14	.	CASSSIGGKTQYF	TGTGCCAGCAGCTCAATCGGGGGAAAAACCCAGTACTTC
TRBJ2-4	few	TRBV7-9	.	CASSSQAGSAQNIQYF	TGTGCCAGCAGCTCCCAGGCGGGTAGCGCCCAAAACATTCAGTACTTC
TRBJ2-1	.	TRBV29-1	.	CSAQYSTGPSSYSEQFF	TGCAGCGCGCAATACTCCACCGGGCCGAGCTCCTACAGTGAGCAGTTCTTC
TRBJ2-3	few	TRBV11-2	.	CASSLGLGRGGTDTQYF	TGTGCCAGCAGCTTAGGACTTGGCAGGGGGGGCACAGATACGCAGTATTTT
TRBJ1-1	few	TRBV12-3/TRBV12-4	TRBD1	CASNGQGRGESTEAFF	TGTGCCAGCAACGGACAGGGTAGGGGGGAAAGCACTGAAGCTTTCTTT
TRBJ1-1	.	TRBV6-5	TRBD1	CASSYSGQQNTEAFF	TGTGCCAGCAGTTACTCGGGACAGCAGAACACTGAAGCTTTCTTT
TRBJ1-5	few	TRBV11-2	.	CASSLDGAGGQPQHF	TGTGCCAGCAGCTTAGACGGGGCAGGTGGCCAGCCCCAGCATTTT
TRBJ1-5	.	TRBV10-2	.	CASRAGGNQPQHF	TGCGCCAGCAGAGCAGGGGGCAATCAGCCCCAGCATTTT
TRBJ2-1	few	TRBV5-1	TRBD1	CASSLGTGAPWNEQFF	TGCGCCAGCAGCTTGGGGACAGGGGCGCCATGGAATGAGCAGTTCTTC